The 32 T cell receptor beta chains presented below share a single source sample, sequenced in a study of blood T cell repertoires in COVID-19. Method: immunoSEQ multiplex PCR; TCRdb's copy keeps in-frame clones and lacks some. The table has hundreds of thousands of clones, around 87% seen once. The sample taken for sequencing was peripheral blood. These receptors were taken from a man between 60 and 75 years old who had recovered from COVID-19.

The gene calls are TRBV30 and TRBJ2-5; tentative D call: TRBD2 (6 bases). V lost 4 bases and J 2 bases, leaving 23 bases between the germline ends. The CDR3 consists of 17 residues. Germline CDR1 is GTSNPN and CDR2 is SVGIG (reference sequence). CDR3 sequence: CAWIPSGMTGRQETQYF. The CDR3, as DNA: TGTGCCTGGATTCCCTCGGGGATGACGGGGAGGCAAGAGACCCAGTACTTC.

This clone has a single count. The chain uses TRBV27 and TRBJ1-2, with TRBD1 matching 8 bases. The CDR3 consists of 15 residues. The germline V gene encodes CDR1 MNHEY and CDR2 SMNVEV (reference sequence). The junction had 12 bases not matched to a gene; V was cut back by 4 bases and J by 8 bases. This CDR3 is CASSSPSTGDRGYTF. For the CDR3, the DNA is TGTGCCAGCAGTTCACCTTCGACAGGGGATCGCGGCTACACCTTC.

The rearrangement uses TRBV12-3 or TRBV12-4 and TRBJ2-7, with 7 nucleotides matching TRBD1. V lost 11 bases to trimming and J lost 0 bases; unmatched junction nucleotides: 7. The CDR3 loop spans 13 amino acids. CDR3 in DNA: TGTGCCTCGATGGGACAGAGCTCCTACGAGCAGTACTTC. This encodes CASMGQSSYEQYF.

V and J are TRBV28 and TRBJ1-3; D gene uncertain. The V and J ends lost 6 bases and 2 bases respectively, with 11 bases between them. CDR1 MDHEN and CDR2 SYDVKM come from the germline V gene. The CDR3 is 14 residues long. CDR3 loop: CASRPAVAGNTIYF. The CDR3 DNA follows: TGTGCCAGCAGGCCCGCTGTAGCTGGAAACACCATATATTTT.

The rearrangement links TRBV6-2 or TRBV6-3 to TRBJ1-2; perhaps TRBD1 as D (6 bases). With 5 bases removed from V and 1 base from J, the gap between germline ends came to 17 bases. Looked up from germline, CDR1 is MNHEY and CDR2 is SVGEGT. This CDR3 region has 16 residues. CDR3 bases: TGTGCCAGCAGTCAACTGGGTACAGGGAGTAACTATGGCTACACCTTC. Translating it yields CASSQLGTGSNYGYTF.

The chain combines TRBV7-9 with TRBJ2-7; 9 bases are a match to TRBD1. The V gene's germline CDR1 is SEHNR and CDR2 FQNEAQ (reference sequence). J gave up 7 bases and V 4 bases, and 5 bases lay outside the gene matches. There are 13 residues in the CDR3. This CDR3 is CASSSQTGGEQYF. The CDR3 DNA sequence: TGTGCCAGCAGCTCGCAGACAGGGGGTGAGCAGTACTTC.

The chain carries TRBV9 and TRBJ2-1; TRBD2 matches at 13 bases. Germline assignment: CDR1 SGDLS and CDR2 YYNGEE. Trimming at V came to 4 bases and at J to 7 bases, leaving 5 bases not matched to a gene. CDR3 size: 15 residues. The CDR3 reads CASSPAGLAGNEQFF. The DNA of the CDR3 is TGTGCCAGCAGCCCCGCGGGACTAGCGGGGAATGAGCAGTTCTTC.

This CDR3 reads CASSLAPSSYNEQFF. The CDR3 bases are TGTGCCAGCAGCTTGGCGCCGAGCTCCTACAATGAGCAGTTCTTC. The V call is TRBV5-4, the J call TRBJ2-1; D not resolved. Trimming pared 0 bases from V and 0 bases from J, leaving 7 bases between. Germline V gene lookup returns CDR1 SGHNT and CDR2 YYREEE (reference sequence). The CDR3 spans 15 residues.

The CDR3 bases are TGTGCCAGCTCCATCAGTGACACTGAAGCTTTCTTT. It specifies CASSISDTEAFF. The chain is built from TRBV28 and TRBJ1-1; D gene uncertain. Germline V CDR1 and CDR2: MDHEN, SYDVKM. The CDR3 is 12 residues long. The germline V and J ends were trimmed by 8 bases and 3 bases, with 10 bases remaining between them.

The chain joins TRBV5-1 to TRBJ1-1, with 11 bases fitting TRBD1. This CDR3 contains 16 residues. Germline V lookup: CDR1 SGHRS, CDR2 YFSETQ. V dropped 3 bases and J dropped 2; count of bases not matched to a gene: 6. The CDR3 sequence is CASSSRTGGANTEAFF. The CDR3 nucleotides are TGCGCCAGCAGCTCCCGGACAGGGGGCGCCAACACTGAAGCTTTCTTT.

The chain joins TRBV19 to TRBJ2-7; 11 bases line up with TRBD1. J gave up 4 bases and V 3 bases, and 5 bases lay outside the gene matches. There are 15 residues in the CDR3. The V gene's germline CDR1 is LNHDA and CDR2 SQIVND (reference sequence). CDR3 region: CASSIGTGGSYEQYF. For the CDR3, the DNA is TGTGCCAGTAGTATTGGGACAGGGGGTTCTTACGAGCAGTACTTC.

This clone appeared a single time. The genes are TRBV11-2 and TRBJ2-3; 8 positions match TRBD1. Germline loops: CDR1 SGHAT, CDR2 FQNNGV. This CDR3 comprises 16 residues. Germline trimming cut 1 base from V and 5 bases from J; bases unmatched to any gene: 8. CDR3 in amino acids: CASSLGAGGGGDTQYF. The CDR3 nucleotides read TGTGCCAGCAGCTTAGGTGCAGGGGGCGGAGGAGATACGCAGTATTTT.

The chain has TRBV6-5 and TRBJ1-1; TRBD1 is a possible D gene (6 bases). Per the germline V gene, CDR1 is MNHEY and CDR2 is SVGAGI. This CDR3 is 14 amino acids long. With 6 bases removed from V and 0 bases from J, the gap between germline ends came to 11 bases. CDR3 nucleotides: TGTGCCAGCAGGATGACAGGACTGAACACTGAAGCTTTCTTT. It encodes CASRMTGLNTEAFF.

The V and J genes are TRBV6-2 or TRBV6-3 and TRBJ1-2; 7 positions agree with TRBD1. Germline V gives CDR1 MNHEY, CDR2 SVGEGT. The CDR3 spans 17 residues. Germline trimming cut 4 bases from V and 1 base from J; bases unmatched to any gene: 12. The DNA for the CDR3 is TGTGCCAGCAGTTCCCCCGTTTCGACAGGGTTTAACTATGGCTACACCTTC. Its protein is CASSSPVSTGFNYGYTF.

The chain links TRBV7-8 to TRBJ1-1; D remains ambiguous. Germline CDR1 reads SGHVS; CDR2 reads FQNEAQ. V dropped 7 bases and J dropped 1 base, with 16 bases sitting between them. The CDR3 is 15 residues long. This chain's CDR3 is CASTKREGTNTEAFF. In nucleotides, the CDR3 is TGTGCCAGCACCAAGAGAGAGGGCACGAACACTGAAGCTTTCTTT.

The chain employs TRBV21-1 and TRBJ2-7; TRBD1 is taken as the D call from the table, unchecked against the DNA. TRBV21-1 is described as a pseudogene. There are 16 residues in the CDR3. The CDR3 sequence is CASSTGTGQINYEQYF. DNA of the CDR3: TGTGCCAGCAGCACCGGGACAGGCCAGATTAACTACGAGCAGTACTTC.

The rearrangement uses TRBV7-2 and TRBJ1-2; 8 bases map to TRBD1. This CDR3 has 13 residues. V trimming: 5 bases; J trimming: 8 bases; junction bases outside the gene matches: 7. Germline loops: CDR1 SGHTA, CDR2 FQGNSA. CDR3 loop: CASSPDRVQGYTF. Here the CDR3 DNA reads TGTGCCAGCAGCCCGGACAGGGTTCAGGGCTACACCTTC.

The chain has TRBV24-1 and TRBJ1-5, with 8 bases fitting TRBD1. In germline, CDR1 is KGHDR, CDR2 SFDVKD. The CDR3 is made up of 15 amino acids. Trimming took 10 bases from V and 0 from J; bases not matched to a gene: 7. The CDR3 sequence: CATSQGASSNQPQHF. Here the CDR3 DNA reads TGTGCCACATCTCAGGGGGCGTCTAGCAATCAGCCCCAGCATTTT.

V is TRBV4-3 and J is TRBJ2-3; D gene unclear. The CDR3 is 16 residues long. The V gene lost 4 bases and the J gene lost 1 base, with 15 bases spanning the gap. Germline CDR1 LGHNA, CDR2 YSLEER. In DNA, the CDR3 is TGCGCCAGCAGCCGAGTAGGTGGCGGAGGCACAGATACGCAGTATTTT. It specifies CASSRVGGGGTDTQYF.

This chain joins TRBV18 and TRBJ2-1; 13 bases agree with TRBD2. The CDR3 covers 16 residues. CDR1 and CDR2 from the germline V gene are KGHSH and LQKENI. Trimming took 5 bases from V and 5 from J; bases not matched to a gene: 6. The CDR3 DNA reads as TGTGCCAGCTCAGGGACTAGCGGGAATTCCCACAATGAGCAGTTCTTC. This codes for CASSGTSGNSHNEQFF.

This clone was counted only a few times. J is TRBJ2-7 and V is TRBV19; 8 positions match TRBD2. CDR1 is LNHDA, CDR2 SQIVND, per germline (reference sequence). The length of the CDR3 is 14 residues. The V segment lost 6 bases and the J segment 5 bases; nucleotides outside the gene matches: 9. The CDR3 bases are TGTGCCAGTAGCCAACCCGGGACTAGTAACGAGCAGTACTTC. Protein sequence: CASSQPGTSNEQYF.

This clone was seen only a few times. The chain links TRBV5-1 to TRBJ2-3, with TRBD2 identical over 12 bases. Trimming took 4 bases from V and 5 from J; bases not matched to a gene: 8. Germline CDR1 and CDR2: SGHRS and YFSETQ. The CDR3 runs 16 residues. CDR3 sequence (DNA): TGCGCCAGCAGCCGCCCGACTAGCGGGAGTATAGATACGCAGTATTTT. It codes for CASSRPTSGSIDTQYF.

J is TRBJ2-7 and V is TRBV6-2 or TRBV6-3, with D perhaps TRBD1 (6 bases). The CDR3 length is 13 residues. V dropped 5 bases and J dropped 9 bases, with 17 bases sitting between them. Germline CDR1 and CDR2: MNHEY and SVGEGT. For the CDR3, the DNA is TGTGCCAGCAGTCGAGACAGGACCAGCGGGCAGTACTTC. It encodes CASSRDRTSGQYF.

This chain uses TRBV15 with TRBJ1-2; 7 bases are shared with TRBD1. This CDR3 has 15 amino acids. Germline CDR1 and CDR2: LNHNV and YYDKDF (reference sequence). V lost 1 base and J lost 4; bases outside the gene matches: 6. The CDR3 region is CATSRVDREFYGYTF. CDR3 sequence (DNA): TGTGCCACCAGCAGAGTAGACAGGGAATTCTATGGCTACACCTTC.

The DNA of the CDR3 is TGTGCCAGCAGCTCGCTAGCGGGGAATAGGGACAATGAGCAGTTCTTC. Amino acids: CASSSLAGNRDNEQFF. The genes are TRBV7-2 and TRBJ2-1; 9 nucleotides agree with TRBD2. CDR1 and CDR2 from the germline V gene are SGHTA and FQGNSA. The CDR3 totals 16 residues. V gave up 4 bases and J gave up 5 bases; unmatched junction bases: 9.

In its sample, this clone was seen a few times. The CDR3 nucleotides read TGTGCCAGCAGCCCCGGGGGATCTAACTCAAATGAGCAGTTCTTC. Amino acid sequence: CASSPGGSNSNEQFF. This chain links TRBV7-3 with TRBJ2-1, with D possibly TRBD2 on 6 matching bases. Germline CDR1 SGHTA, CDR2 FQGTGA. The length of the CDR3 is 15 residues. V dropped 5 bases and J dropped 7 bases, with 18 bases sitting between them.

The rearrangement uses TRBV7-2 and TRBJ1-5; D call uncertain. The germline CDR1 and CDR2 sequences are SGHTA and FQGNSA. Trimming left V 1 base short and J 6 bases short, with 16 bases between. This CDR3 comprises 16 residues. The CDR3 here is CASSLGGPGRVQPQHF. The CDR3 DNA is TGTGCCAGCAGCTTAGGAGGCCCGGGTAGAGTTCAGCCCCAGCATTTT.

The chain uses TRBV6-6 and TRBJ2-1; 7 nucleotides line up with TRBD1. Trimming cost V 6 bases and J 6 bases; bases outside gene matches: 2. This CDR3 comprises 12 residues. Germline V gives CDR1 MNHNY, CDR2 SVGAGI (reference sequence). In DNA form, the CDR3 reads TGTGCCAGCAGGGGGGACAGCAATGAGCAGTTCTTC. As protein: CASRGDSNEQFF.

The CDR3 is CASSLGGYYGYTF. CDR3 bases: TGTGCCAGCAGTTTAGGGGGGTACTATGGCTACACCTTC. The J gene is TRBJ1-2, the V gene TRBV28, with D perhaps matching TRBD1 (5 bases). V lost 2 bases, J lost 3 bases, and 7 bases lay in between. CDR3 length: 13 residues. CDR1 is MDHEN and CDR2 is SYDVKM in the germline V gene.

This chain joins TRBV7-3 and TRBJ2-2; D is perhaps TRBD1 (7 bases). CDR3 length equals 17 residues. Germline V gives CDR1 SGHTA, CDR2 FQGTGA. V lost 2 bases, J lost 5 bases, and 18 bases lay in between. CDR3 nucleotide sequence: TGTGCCAGCAGCTTAGACCGAGCAGGGGGGAGGACCGGGGAGCTGTTTTTT. Amino acid sequence: CASSLDRAGGRTGELFF. Together with reference TRBV7-3 and TRBJ2-2, the CDR3 gives the full variable domain: GAGVSQTPSNKVTEKGKYVELRCDPISGHTALYWYRQSLGQGPEFLIYFQGTGAADDSGLPNDRFFAVRPEGSVSTLKIQRTERGDSAVYLCASSLDRAGGRTGELFFGEGSRLTVL.

This rearrangement joins TRBV7-2 to TRBJ2-7; no clear D. The CDR3 length is 13 residues. Germline V gene lookup returns CDR1 SGHTA and CDR2 FQGNSA. V lost 1 base to trimming and J lost 2 bases, with 6 bases between them. This chain's CDR3 is CASSLGGPYEQYF. CDR3 nucleotides: TGTGCCAGCAGCTTAGGAGGTCCCTACGAGCAGTACTTC.

The V and J genes are TRBV30 and TRBJ1-5; D ambiguous. With 4 bases removed from V and 9 bases from J, the gap between germline ends came to 16 bases. Per germline, CDR1 GTSNPN and CDR2 SVGIG (reference sequence). The CDR3 covers 13 residues. CDR3 sequence: CAWTGVGGTPQHF. The CDR3 nucleotides read TGTGCCTGGACCGGGGTGGGTGGTACGCCCCAGCATTTT.